Below are 26 T cell receptor beta chains sequenced from a single sample in a study of CD8 T cells in Susac syndrome. With random hexamers, 0.5 to 1 ug RNA was reverse transcribed. TCRdb reprocessed the immunoSEQ multiplex PCR reads via MiXCR and lists one record per CDR3 protein. The sample carries over 200,000 distinct CDR3 sequences, 85% to 95% recorded once. Source material: CD4+ T cells from PBMCs. The receptors originated from a human donor with multiple sclerosis.

V usage is TRBV29-1 and J usage is TRBJ2-2; D perhaps matches TRBD1 (5 bases). Germline V gene data show CDR1 as SQVTM and CDR2 as ANQGSEA. The CDR3 consists of 13 residues. V was cut by 6 bases and J by 1 base, with 9 bases left in between. The CDR3 loop is CSVSGQNTGELFF. DNA for the CDR3: TGCAGCGTCTCCGGACAGAACACCGGGGAGCTGTTTTTT.

The chain couples TRBV6-5 to TRBJ1-1; possible D gene TRBD1, 6 bases. V was cut by 4 bases and J by 10 bases, with 13 bases left in between. CDR3 length equals 12 residues. Germline values: CDR1 MNHEY, CDR2 SVGAGI. The CDR3 DNA sequence: TGTGCCAGCAGTTTCGGGGGCGGTGTAGCTTTCTTT. This codes for CASSFGGGVAFF.

This rearrangement joins TRBV12-3 or TRBV12-4 to TRBJ1-1; D is uncertain. This CDR3 contains 13 residues. The germline V and J ends were trimmed by 7 bases and 4 bases, with 13 bases remaining between them. The CDR3 DNA is TGTGCCAGCACCGGTAACGAGGGCACTGAAGCTTTCTTT. It yields the protein CASTGNEGTEAFF.

Written as DNA, the CDR3 is TGCAGTGCTAGCCAGGGGGCGGTTCTTGGGCAGTATTTT. Protein product: CSASQGAVLGQYF. The rearrangement uses TRBV20-1 and TRBJ2-3; TRBD1 matches at 8 bases. This CDR3 region has 13 residues. The germline V gene encodes CDR1 DFQATT and CDR2 SNEGSKA (reference sequence). V was pared by 3 bases and J by 11 bases, with 10 bases of the junction left unmatched.

This clonotype has only one observation. The chain links TRBV27 to TRBJ1-6; maybe TRBD1 (5 bases). The CDR3 contains 16 residues. Trimming removed 6 bases at V and 10 bases at J, with 22 bases between. The germline V gene encodes CDR1 MNHEY and CDR2 SMNVEV (reference sequence). This chain's CDR3 is CASRLGSSGGVSPLHF. The CDR3 DNA reads TGTGCCAGCAGATTAGGGTCATCTGGGGGAGTATCACCCCTCCACTTT.

The chain couples TRBV27 to TRBJ2-5; D is ambiguous. In germline, CDR1 is MNHEY, CDR2 SMNVEV (reference sequence). The CDR3 spans 14 residues. The ends were cut back, 7 bases at V and 4 bases at J, with 16 bases in the middle. The CDR3 coding sequence is TGTGCCAGCACCCTCATCGAGTCCCCAGAGACCCAGTACTTC. It encodes CASTLIESPETQYF.

This rearrangement joins TRBV29-1 to TRBJ2-3, with D perhaps TRBD1 (5 bases). Germline V gene lookup returns CDR1 SQVTM and CDR2 ANQGSEA. V dropped 6 bases and J dropped 5 bases, with 18 bases sitting between them. The CDR3 is made up of 14 amino acids. The CDR3 reads CSVARASSEDTQYF. The CDR3 nucleotides read TGCAGCGTCGCCAGGGCCTCGAGTGAAGATACGCAGTATTTT.

The V gene is TRBV20-1, the J gene TRBJ2-5, with 11 nucleotides matching TRBD2. Germline CDR1 DFQATT, CDR2 SNEGSKA (reference sequence). The length of the CDR3 is 16 residues. V shed 1 base and J 3 bases; nucleotides not matched to a gene: 7. CDR3 protein: CSARVPSGGWEETQYF. The CDR3 DNA sequence: TGCAGTGCTAGAGTGCCTAGCGGGGGGTGGGAAGAGACCCAGTACTTC.

The V gene is TRBV30, the J gene TRBJ1-2; D possibly corresponds to TRBD1 (5 bases). CDR1 GTSNPN and CDR2 SVGIG come from the germline V gene (reference sequence). V lost 8 bases to trimming and J lost 5 bases, with 21 bases between them. The CDR3 extends over 14 amino acids. The CDR3 DNA reads TGTGCCAGAGAAGGGAACCCAAGGGGATATGGCTACACCTTC. This encodes CAREGNPRGYGYTF.

This rearrangement joins TRBV19 to TRBJ1-6; D may be TRBD1 (6 bases). The CDR3 runs to 15 residues. The V gene lost 2 bases and the J gene lost 7 bases, with 12 bases spanning the gap. CDR1 and CDR2 (germline): LNHDA, SQIVND (reference sequence). In DNA form, the CDR3 reads TGTGCCAGTAGTATAAATTCAGGGGACAATTCACCCCTCCACTTT. This sequence encodes CASSINSGDNSPLHF.

V is TRBV19 and J is TRBJ2-5, with unresolved D. Trimming removed 3 bases from V and 5 bases from J, with 7 bases in between. This CDR3 has 12 residues. Per germline, CDR1 LNHDA and CDR2 SQIVND (reference sequence). As DNA, the CDR3 is TGTGCCAGTAGTATCGGAGCGGAGACCCAGTACTTC. Translating gives CASSIGAETQYF. Full variable domain (rest looked up from reference TRBV19 and TRBJ2-5): DGGITQSPKYLFRKEGQNVTLSCEQNLNHDAMYWYRQDPGQGLRLIYYSQIVNDFQKGDIAEGYSVSREKKESFPLTVTSAQKNPTAFYLCASSIGAETQYFGPGTRLLVL.

This chain connects TRBV30 to TRBJ2-1; 10 bases are shared with TRBD1. Germline V gene data show CDR1 as GTSNPN and CDR2 as SVGIG (reference sequence). This CDR3 has 14 residues. V trimming: 4 bases; J trimming: 7 bases; junction bases outside the gene matches: 7. As DNA, the CDR3 is TGTGCCTGGACGACAGGGGGCTCTTTGAATGAGCAGTTCTTC. Amino acids: CAWTTGGSLNEQFF. Supplemented by reference TRBV30 and TRBJ2-1, the full variable domain reads SQTIHQWPATLVQPVGSPLSLECTVEGTSNPNLYWYRQAAGRGLQLLFYSVGIGQISSEVPQNLSASRPQDRQFILSSKKLLLSDSGFYLCAWTTGGSLNEQFFGPGTRLTVL.

The V gene is TRBV30, the J gene TRBJ2-7; TRBD1 matches at 7 bases. From germline, CDR1 is GTSNPN and CDR2 SVGIG (reference sequence). V shed 0 bases, J shed 2 bases, and the junction held 7 bases outside the gene matches. This CDR3 is built from 15 residues. The CDR3: CAWSVYEGATYEQYF. In nucleotides, the CDR3 is TGTGCCTGGAGTGTATACGAGGGGGCTACCTACGAGCAGTACTTC. Full variable domain (remainder filled in from reference TRBV30 and TRBJ2-7): SQTIHQWPATLVQPVGSPLSLECTVEGTSNPNLYWYRQAAGRGLQLLFYSVGIGQISSEVPQNLSASRPQDRQFILSSKKLLLSDSGFYLCAWSVYEGATYEQYFGPGTRLTVT.

The chain has TRBV5-4 and TRBJ1-1; D unclear. The CDR3 runs to 13 residues. The germline CDR1 and CDR2 sequences are SGHNT and YYREEE (reference sequence). Trimming stripped 2 bases from V and 3 bases from J, with 8 bases between. The DNA for the CDR3 is TGTGCCAGCAGCTTTGGTCCGGACACTGAAGCTTTCTTT. It yields the protein CASSFGPDTEAFF.

The chain has TRBV5-1 and TRBJ2-5; either TRBD1 or TRBD2 may supply D (7 bases each). V gave up 4 bases and J gave up 7 bases, with 23 bases separating them. There are 16 residues in the CDR3. Germline V lookup: CDR1 SGHRS, CDR2 YFSETQ. The chain's CDR3 is CASSAGEQGPRGTQYF. The DNA of the CDR3 is TGCGCCAGCAGCGCGGGAGAACAGGGGCCTCGGGGGACCCAGTACTTC.

This rearrangement joins TRBV20-1 to TRBJ1-2; no clear D gene. With 3 bases removed from V and 9 bases from J, the gap between germline ends came to 5 bases. This CDR3 is 9 amino acids long. Germline assignment: CDR1 DFQATT and CDR2 SNEGSKA (reference sequence). The CDR3 loop reads CSARGSYTF. The CDR3 DNA reads as TGCAGTGCTAGGGGTAGCTACACCTTC.

This rearrangement joins TRBV12-3 or TRBV12-4 to TRBJ2-1; 10 bases are shared with TRBD2. The V segment lost 8 bases and the J segment 7 bases; nucleotides outside the gene matches: 11. The CDR3 contains 15 residues. CDR3 in DNA: TGTGCCAGCGGCCTCGCTAGCGGGGGATATAATGAGCAGTTCTTC. It translates to CASGLASGGYNEQFF.

The chain couples TRBV3-1 to TRBJ2-1, with D perhaps matching TRBD2 (6 bases). Trimming removed 4 bases from V and 6 bases from J, with 13 bases in between. Germline CDR1 and CDR2: LGHDT and YNNKEL (reference sequence). The CDR3 extends over 14 amino acids. This CDR3 is CASSLHGGRNEQFF. CDR3 coding DNA: TGTGCCAGCAGCCTCCACGGAGGGCGCAATGAGCAGTTCTTC.

The rearrangement joins TRBV29-1 to TRBJ2-7, with D perhaps matching TRBD1 or TRBD2 (5 bases each). Germline loops: CDR1 SQVTM, CDR2 ANQGSEA. The CDR3 loop spans 11 amino acids. CDR3 residues: CSGGDRYEQYF. The CDR3 region has the DNA TGCAGTGGGGGAGACCGTTACGAGCAGTACTTC.

The V and J genes are TRBV6-5 and TRBJ2-3; TRBD2 agrees at 8 bases. The V gene end was trimmed by 5 bases and the J gene end by 2 bases; junction bases not matched to a gene: 3. The CDR3 has 14 residues. The germline V gene encodes CDR1 MNHEY and CDR2 SVGAGI. The CDR3 loop reads CASSLSGVTDTQYF. The CDR3 DNA sequence: TGTGCCAGCAGTCTTAGCGGGGTCACAGATACGCAGTATTTT.

This sequence joins TRBV20-1 and TRBJ1-2; maybe TRBD1 (5 bases). The CDR3 is made up of 12 amino acids. The germline V gene encodes CDR1 DFQATT and CDR2 SNEGSKA (reference sequence). The chain's CDR3 is CNRQRKNYGYTF. In DNA, the CDR3 is TGCAACCGACAGCGGAAGAACTATGGCTACACCTTC.

J is TRBJ2-5 and V is TRBV6-2 or TRBV6-3; weak D call: TRBD1 (6 bases). This CDR3 is 13 amino acids long. V lost 3 bases and J 7 bases, leaving 12 bases between the germline ends. In germline, CDR1 is MNHEY, CDR2 SVGEGT. CDR3 nucleotides: TGTGCCAGCAGTTATAACTCCAGGGGGACCCAGTACTTC. This translates into CASSYNSRGTQYF.

This chain uses TRBV9 with TRBJ2-2; the match to TRBD1 covers 12 bases. V shed 3 bases, J shed 7 bases, and the junction held 7 bases outside the gene matches. This CDR3 region has 16 residues. Germline loops: CDR1 SGDLS, CDR2 YYNGEE. CDR3 sequence reads: CASSDRDRGQIGELFF. CDR3 nucleotides: TGTGCCAGCAGCGACCGGGACAGGGGGCAGATCGGGGAGCTGTTTTTT.

This chain links TRBV4-1 with TRBJ2-7; TRBD1 aligns across 12 bases. The trim removed 1 base at V and 4 bases at J, leaving 5 bases unmatched. This CDR3 contains 16 residues. CDR1 is MGHRA and CDR2 is YSYEKL in the germline V gene. CDR3 nucleotides: TGCGCCAGCAGCCAAGCCCTGGGACAGGGGGCATACGAGCAGTACTTC. Residues: CASSQALGQGAYEQYF.

The sample holds one count of this clonotype. The chain joins TRBV20-1 to TRBJ2-5, with 7 positions matching TRBD2. After removal of 6 bases from V and 5 bases from J, the junction contained 9 bases not matched to a gene. This CDR3 has 13 amino acids. Germline V gives CDR1 DFQATT, CDR2 SNEGSKA (reference sequence). CDR3 protein: CSATRPGGETQYF. DNA for the CDR3: TGCAGTGCAACCCGACCCGGGGGGGAGACCCAGTACTTC.

The CDR3 bases are TGTGCCAGCAGCCACGGGGGCATGTTAAGGAATGAGCAGTTCTTC. It yields the protein CASSHGGMLRNEQFF. The genes are TRBV3-1 and TRBJ2-1; possibly TRBD1 or TRBD2 for D (6 bases each). The CDR3 sequence is 15 residues long. The germline V gene has CDR1 LGHDT and CDR2 YNNKEL (reference sequence). V lost 3 bases and J 7 bases, leaving 16 bases between the germline ends.